This entry is about one T cell receptor (beta chain). The record originates from a study of T cell responses to AZD1222 COVID-19 vaccine. Profiled with immunoSEQ multiplex PCR; TCRdb holds only in-frame clones, not every one. The sample holds 90,000 to 150,000 clones, more than 85% seen once. The sequence was obtained from an adult in good health. This sample comprised peripheral blood, obtained on day 0 of AZD1222 vaccination.

The DNA for the CDR3 is TGTGCCAGCAGCGCGAGGGGACACAGCCAAGAGACCCAGTACTTC. This encodes CASSARGHSQETQYF. The chain employs TRBV2 and TRBJ2-5; tentative D call: TRBD1 (6 bases). Trimming cost V 6 bases and J 1 base, with 15 bases left between them. This CDR3 has 15 residues. Germline V gene data show CDR1 as SNHLY and CDR2 as FYNNEI.